The 28 T cell receptor beta chains reported below all come from one sample, sequenced in a study of blood T cells in healthy people across ages. Then a second PCR, running roughly 6 to 12 cycles, was carried out with a sample-barcoded 5' primer and a J-beta primer mix. Via MiXCR, TCRdb re-called the 5' RACE reads, giving one row per CDR3 protein. This table holds some 700,000 distinct CDR3 sequences, roughly 45% found once. The sequencing input was blood. The receptor source for this set is a woman aged 60-75 years in good health.

The chain links TRBV4-1 to TRBJ1-1; TRBD1 agrees at 7 bases. Per germline, CDR1 MGHRA and CDR2 YSYEKL. The CDR3 contains 14 residues. The ends lost 0 bases at V and 8 bases at J; junction bases unmatched: 6. The CDR3 sequence: CASSQDTRGAEAFF. The CDR3 DNA sequence: TGCGCCAGCAGCCAAGATACCAGGGGGGCGGAAGCTTTCTTT.

The J gene is TRBJ2-1, the V gene TRBV11-3; no clear D gene. V was trimmed by 2 bases and J by 10 bases, leaving 15 bases between them. Germline V lookup: CDR1 SGHNT, CDR2 YENEEA. The CDR3 contains 14 residues. The CDR3 loop is CASSLTFNVREQFF. Here the CDR3 DNA reads TGTGCCAGCAGCTTAACCTTTAATGTAAGGGAGCAGTTCTTC.

V and J are TRBV27 and TRBJ2-4, with a weak D call TRBD1 (5 bases). This CDR3 comprises 13 residues. With 5 bases removed from V and 5 bases from J, the gap between germline ends came to 10 bases. Germline V gives CDR1 MNHEY, CDR2 SMNVEV (reference sequence). DNA for the CDR3: TGTGCCAGCAGTGGGCAGGGCCAAAACATTCAGTACTTC. Amino acid sequence: CASSGQGQNIQYF.

This clonotype was counted ten times or more. This chain uses TRBV20-1 with TRBJ1-5; D gene unclear. Germline values: CDR1 DFQATT, CDR2 SNEGSKA (reference sequence). V lost 5 bases and J 7 bases, leaving 12 bases between the germline ends. This CDR3 has 12 residues. CDR3 loop: CSASWTGQPQHF. The CDR3 bases are TGCAGTGCTTCCTGGACTGGGCAGCCCCAGCATTTT.

This clonotype was seen a handful of times. The chain combines TRBV14 with TRBJ1-1; D not certain. Trimming took 1 base from V and 1 from J, leaving 4 bases between them. In germline, CDR1 is SGHDN, CDR2 FVKESK. CDR3 size: 13 residues. In nucleotides, the CDR3 is TGTGCCAGCAGCCAAGTTCGGAACACTGAAGCTTTCTTT. Protein sequence: CASSQVRNTEAFF.

The J gene is TRBJ2-7, the V gene TRBV5-1, with 7 bases matching TRBD2. Germline V gene data show CDR1 as SGHRS and CDR2 as YFSETQ. The CDR3 runs to 13 residues. V lost 5 bases and J lost 3; bases outside the gene matches: 5. The CDR3 DNA sequence: TGCGCCAGCAGACCTCCGGGGGGCTACGAGCAGTACTTC. Translation: CASRPPGGYEQYF.

This clonotype has ten or more counts. The chain is built from TRBV10-3 and TRBJ2-7, with D perhaps TRBD2 (7 bases). Trimming stripped 6 bases from V and 7 bases from J, with 22 bases between. Germline CDR1 ENHRY, CDR2 SYGVKD. The CDR3 consists of 15 residues. The CDR3 is CAISTRGGAGFEQYF. The CDR3 DNA reads as TGTGCCATCAGCACACGCGGGGGCGCAGGGTTTGAGCAGTACTTC.

This clonotype showed up just a few times. The chain has TRBV29-1 and TRBJ1-1; no firm D call. V was trimmed by 5 bases and J by 5 bases, leaving 15 bases between them. CDR1 is SQVTM, CDR2 ANQGSEA, per germline. The CDR3 runs to 13 residues. CDR3 DNA sequence: TGCAGCGTTTTCCGGGCCTATGGGACTGAAGCTTTCTTT. Protein product: CSVFRAYGTEAFF.

There are many counts of this clonotype. The rearrangement links TRBV29-1 to TRBJ1-2, with TRBD1 as a possible D gene (5 bases). V lost 3 bases, J lost 0 bases, and 17 bases lay in between. This CDR3 region has 16 residues. Germline CDR1 is SQVTM and CDR2 is ANQGSEA. For the CDR3, the DNA is TGCAGCGTTGATTTTATACCGGGACGGCCTAACTATGGCTACACCTTC. It translates to CSVDFIPGRPNYGYTF.

As for this clonotype: Being one base from a much bigger clone, this may be a read error. The V call is TRBV18, the J call TRBJ2-5; 9 bases match TRBD2. Trimming took 5 bases from V and 11 from J; bases not matched to a gene: 15. Germline lookup yields CDR1 KGHSH and CDR2 LQKENI. The CDR3 contains 15 residues. In DNA, the CDR3 is TGTGCCAGCTCAGTAGCGGGGGTCACCTACAATGAGCAGTACTTC. Its translation is CASSVAGVTYNEQYF.

V usage is TRBV12-3 or TRBV12-4 and J usage is TRBJ2-7; weak D call: TRBD2 (6 bases). V was shortened by 4 bases and J by 7 bases, with 14 bases between the two germline ends. The CDR3 sequence is 13 residues long. The CDR3 is CASSWRDVGEQYF. The CDR3 DNA is TGTGCCAGCAGTTGGCGGGATGTAGGTGAGCAGTACTTC.

The CDR3 loop is CASKTPRDRVNTEAFF. The DNA for the CDR3 is TGTGCCAGCAAGACCCCAAGGGACAGAGTGAACACTGAAGCTTTCTTT. The chain combines TRBV28 with TRBJ1-1; TRBD1 matches at 7 bases. The CDR3 runs 16 residues. J was trimmed by 0 bases and V by 7 bases; bases with no gene match: 11. CDR1 and CDR2 (germline): MDHEN, SYDVKM.

As to this clonotype: A read error may explain this, as a much larger clone is one base away. V and J are TRBV27 and TRBJ2-6, with 8 bases fitting TRBD1. The CDR3 runs to 18 residues. From germline, CDR1 is MNHEY and CDR2 SMNVEV (reference sequence). The CDR3 nucleotides are TGTGCCAGCGGTCGTTTGGGACAGGTAAACTCTGGGGCCAACGTCATGACTTTC. Translation gives CASGRLGQVNSGANVMTF.

As to this clonotype: Compared with germline, one end of the junction differs, possibly owing to a read error. This chain uses TRBV5-6 with TRBJ1-2; D ambiguous. The CDR3 covers 16 residues. Germline CDR1 reads SGHDT; CDR2 reads YYEEEE. This CDR3 is CTSSLENRISPYGYTF. CDR3 sequence (DNA): TGTACCAGCAGCTTGGAAAACAGAATTTCCCCCTATGGCTACACCTTC.

The gene calls are TRBV20-1 and TRBJ2-7, with 10 bases that match TRBD1. With 1 base clipped from V and 5 bases from J, the junction kept 2 bases outside the gene matches. Germline-derived CDR1 and CDR2 are DFQATT and SNEGSKA (reference sequence). The CDR3 contains 13 residues. The CDR3 protein is CSARGQGAHEQYF. The CDR3 region has the DNA TGCAGTGCTAGAGGACAGGGGGCTCACGAGCAGTACTTC.

This clonotype was observed a handful of times. In nucleotides, the CDR3 is TGTGCCAGCACCCGTAGTGGGCGTGAAGCTTTCTTT. Amino acids: CASTRSGREAFF. The rearrangement uses TRBV12-3 or TRBV12-4 and TRBJ1-1; D remains unclear. The CDR3 length is 12 residues. V dropped 7 bases and J dropped 7 bases, with 13 bases sitting between them.

The chain links TRBV15 to TRBJ2-3; 9 nucleotides align to TRBD2. Germline trimming cut 1 base from V and 4 bases from J; bases unmatched to any gene: 6. CDR1 and CDR2 (germline): LNHNV, YYDKDF (reference sequence). This CDR3 has 16 residues. CDR3 sequence: CATSRGTSGFADTQYF. Written as DNA, the CDR3 is TGTGCCACCAGCAGAGGTACTAGCGGGTTCGCAGATACGCAGTATTTT.

As for this clonotype: A single base separates this from a much larger clone, so it may be a read error. The chain joins TRBV5-1 to TRBJ1-1, with TRBD1 matching over 7 bases. V lost 6 bases, J lost 3 bases, and 5 bases stayed unmatched. This CDR3 comprises 13 residues. In germline, CDR1 is SGHRS, CDR2 YFSETQ. CDR3 nucleotide sequence: TGCGCCAGCATGTACACAGGGGACACTGAAGCTTTCTTT. Translated: CASMYTGDTEAFF.

This clonotype was seen a few times. V gene TRBV6-2 or TRBV6-3 combines with J gene TRBJ1-5; tentatively, D is TRBD1 (5 bases). Trimming pared 4 bases from V and 2 bases from J, leaving 18 bases between. Germline CDR1 is MNHEY and CDR2 is SVGEGT. This CDR3 spans 17 amino acids. As DNA, the CDR3 is TGTGCCAGCAGTTTCCATACGAGGGGACTCGGCAATCAGCCCCAGCATTTT. Translation gives CASSFHTRGLGNQPQHF.

V and J are TRBV12-3 or TRBV12-4 and TRBJ2-3, with unresolved D. V was trimmed by 5 bases and J by 8 bases, leaving 17 bases between them. The CDR3 has 14 amino acids. CDR3 sequence (DNA): TGTGCCAGCAGTATTCCTACGGGCCGGGTTACGCAGTATTTT. Encoded protein: CASSIPTGRVTQYF.

The J gene is TRBJ2-6, the V gene TRBV11-2; D gene unclear. The CDR3 runs 16 residues. The V gene lost 2 bases and the J gene lost 2 bases, with 10 bases spanning the gap. Per the germline V gene, CDR1 is SGHAT and CDR2 is FQNNGV. CDR3 sequence reads: CASSLLGKAGANVLTF. For the CDR3, the DNA is TGTGCCAGCAGCTTATTAGGGAAGGCTGGGGCCAACGTCCTGACTTTC.

This clonotype was detected a few times. The chain recombines TRBV24-1 with TRBJ1-2, with D unclear. The germline gives CDR1 KGHDR, CDR2 SFDVKD. V lost 3 bases to trimming and J lost 5 bases, with 6 bases between them. There are 12 residues in the CDR3. The CDR3 sequence is CATSDPGYGYTF. Written as DNA, the CDR3 is TGTGCCACCAGTGATCCGGGTTATGGCTACACCTTC.

This sequence joins TRBV3-1 and TRBJ2-3; tentatively, D is TRBD2 (6 bases). Trimming removed 3 bases at V and 2 bases at J, with 12 bases between. The CDR3 has 15 residues. CDR1 is LGHDT, CDR2 YNNKEL, per germline (reference sequence). As DNA, the CDR3 is TGTGCCAGCAGCCATAGCGGAGAATTCACAGATACGCAGTATTTT. It specifies CASSHSGEFTDTQYF.

This sequence joins TRBV2 and TRBJ2-4, with 8 bases fitting TRBD1. The DNA end favors TRBJ2-7, so the J call may be wrong. CDR1 and CDR2 from the germline V gene are SNHLY and FYNNEI. CDR3 length: 15 residues. The CDR3 region has the DNA TGTGCCAGCAGACGCGGGACAGGTGAACCCTACGAGCAGTACTTC. The encoded protein is CASRRGTGEPYEQYF.

This clonotype was counted ten times or more. The chain couples TRBV6-6 to TRBJ2-5; no definite D call. Per germline, CDR1 MNHNY and CDR2 SVGAGI (reference sequence). Trimming stripped 4 bases from V and 0 bases from J, with 3 bases between. There are 12 residues in the CDR3. The CDR3 DNA reads TGTGCCAGCAGTTCGAACCAAGAGACCCAGTACTTC. As protein: CASSSNQETQYF.

Only a few counts were recorded for this clonotype. The chain has TRBV28 and TRBJ2-7; 10 bases fit TRBD2. CDR1 MDHEN and CDR2 SYDVKM come from the germline V gene. The J segment lost 2 bases and the V segment lost 3 bases, leaving 10 bases of the junction unmatched. The length of the CDR3 is 17 residues. CDR3 sequence reads: CASSFSKITSGTYEQYF. In DNA form, the CDR3 reads TGTGCCAGCAGTTTCAGTAAAATAACTAGCGGGACCTACGAGCAGTACTTC.

The gene calls are TRBV10-3 and TRBJ2-3; D remains ambiguous. Germline V gives CDR1 ENHRY, CDR2 SYGVKD. Between the trimmed V and J ends, which lost 3 bases and 0 bases, there was a span of 7 bases. This CDR3 is 14 amino acids long. The CDR3 region has the DNA TGTGCCATCAGTGACGTAGAAAGCACAGATACGCAGTATTTT. Protein: CAISDVESTDTQYF.

This CDR3 is CSARVSGRGDTQYF. CDR3 in DNA: TGCAGTGCTAGAGTCAGCGGGAGAGGGGATACGCAGTATTTT. The rearrangement uses TRBV20-1 and TRBJ2-3; 8 bases align to TRBD2. The CDR3 extends over 14 amino acids. The V gene end was trimmed by 1 base and the J gene end by 6 bases; junction bases not matched to a gene: 6. In germline, CDR1 is DFQATT, CDR2 SNEGSKA (reference sequence).